Sequencing of this TCR beta chain was carried out in a study of OX40 agonist ivuxolimab in advanced cancers. V lost 2 bases to trimming and J lost 4 bases; unmatched junction nucleotides: 12. CDR3 length: 17 residues. Germline CDR1 and CDR2: SNHLY and FYNNEI. The repertoire was sequenced with immunoSEQ multiplex PCR; TCRdb's copy has only in-frame clones and lacks some. The sample contains 30,000 to 45,000 clones, over 80% of which appear only once. The chain is built from TRBV2 and TRBJ2-7; 9 nucleotides agree with TRBD2. Sequences were derived from CD4+ or CD8+ T cells sorted from blood, sampled in a trial of the OX40 agonist ivuxolimab. This TCR derives from an adult with an advanced solid tumor such as melanoma, head and neck, liver or kidney cancer. This chain's CDR3 is CASSEPPGLALGYEQYF. The CDR3 nucleotides are TGTGCCAGCAGTGAACCCCCAGGACTAGCGCTAGGGTACGAGCAGTACTTC. Using reference TRBV2 and TRBJ2-7 for the parts outside the CDR3, the full variable domain is EPEVTQTPSHQVTQMGQEVILRCVPISNHLYFYWYRQILGQKVEFLVSFYNNEISEKSEIFDDQFSVERPDGSNFTLKIRSTKLEDSAMYFCASSEPPGLALGYEQYFGPGTRLTVT.